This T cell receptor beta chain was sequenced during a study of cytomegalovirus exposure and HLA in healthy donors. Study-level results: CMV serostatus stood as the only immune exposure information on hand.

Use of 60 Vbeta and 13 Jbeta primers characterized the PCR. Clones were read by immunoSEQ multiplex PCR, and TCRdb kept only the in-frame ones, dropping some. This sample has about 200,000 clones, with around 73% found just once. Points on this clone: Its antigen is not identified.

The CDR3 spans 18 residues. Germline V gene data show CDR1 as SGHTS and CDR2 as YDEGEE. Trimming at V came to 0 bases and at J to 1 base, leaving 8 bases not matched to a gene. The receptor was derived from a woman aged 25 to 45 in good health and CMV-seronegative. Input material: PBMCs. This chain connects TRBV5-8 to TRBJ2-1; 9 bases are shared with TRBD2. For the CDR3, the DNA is TGTGCCAGCAGCTTGGGGCGACTAGCGGCCGGGTCCTACAATGAGCAGTTCTTC. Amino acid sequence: CASSLGRLAAGSYNEQFF.